The rows below give T cell receptor beta chains drawn from one sample of a study of blood T cell repertoires in COVID-19. Some clones are missing from TCRdb's copy, which holds only in-frame ones; the method was immunoSEQ multiplex PCR. Counted here are 110,000 or so clones, 55% to 75% occurring once; the ten biggest clones make up around 1.9%. Sequencing was carried out using peripheral blood. Every receptor here comes from a woman in her 40s with acute or convalescent COVID-19. The CDR3 runs from the conserved cysteine through the conserved F or W. Size is omitted from some rows. Given values are once, few, many or a class for expanded clones.

len	v_gene	abundance	j_gene	CDR3aa
14	TRBV27	-	TRBJ1-6	CASSRGTGNSPLHF
18	TRBV4-1	-	TRBJ2-5	CASSAPGTSGAFSETQYF
13	TRBV5-1	-	TRBJ2-7	CASSFAPDYEQYF
20	TRBV5-3	-	TRBJ2-1	CARSLAEGQGEICSYNEQFF
16	TRBV6-4	many	TRBJ1-6	CASSDCRDRPNSPLHF
16	TRBV9	-	TRBJ2-6	CASSETGGAGANVLTF
14	TRBV15	many	TRBJ2-2	CATRTRETGSILFF
14	TRBV5-6	few	TRBJ1-5	CASSFRGYNQPQHF
16	TRBV28	-	TRBJ2-1	CASNPATEASYNEQFF
14	TRBV5-1	-	TRBJ2-3	CASSLGQATDTQYF
14	TRBV5-6	-	TRBJ2-5	CASKGATHRETQYF